This paragraph covers one T cell receptor beta chain sequence. Its antigen is undetermined. The sample belongs to a study of radiotherapy plus CTLA-4 blockade in lung cancer. Study in general: Among all patients, approximately 18% showed objective responses, while approximately 30% had disease control. Study-wide findings and caveats: After treatment with radiotherapy plus ipilimumab, TCR clones that came from the tumor expanded in blood. Dynamics of early blood T cell clones, together with interferon-beta, were reportedly the best predictors of response.

Germline V CDR1 and CDR2: MNHNY, SVGAGI (reference sequence). Between the trimmed V and J ends, which lost 6 bases and 6 bases, there was a span of 14 bases. This CDR3 is built from 13 residues. Sequencing used immunoSEQ multiplex PCR; TCRdb keeps in-frame clones, though not all of them. There are around 70,000 clones in the sample; roughly four fifths occur only once, and more than 15% lies in the top ten. Chemo-refractory metastatic non-small-cell lung cancer patients were treated with focal radiation plus CTLA-4 blockade with ipilimumab. The rearrangement joins TRBV6-6 to TRBJ1-2, with D hard to call. This specimen consisted of peripheral blood, obtained from a patient treated with radiotherapy plus ipilimumab. The origin of this receptor is a human donor with non-small cell lung cancer whose response to radiotherapy plus ipilimumab could not be evaluated. Some clones in this sample may be carry-over from other donors' samples. CDR3 sequence reads: CASRPTGTDGYTF. CDR3 in DNA: TGTGCCAGCAGACCGACGGGTACTGATGGCTACACCTTC.